The next 26 T cell receptor beta chains were all read from a single sample in a study of blood T cell repertoires in COVID-19. Measured with immunoSEQ multiplex PCR; TCRdb has only the in-frame clones, and not every one. The table includes roughly 170,000 clones, 88% detected once. Source material: peripheral blood. These receptors were obtained from a man in his 60s with acute or convalescent COVID-19.

V usage is TRBV7-2 and J usage is TRBJ1-2; D not resolved. There are 17 residues in the CDR3. Germline V gene sequence: CDR1 SGHTA, CDR2 FQGNSA. With 2 bases removed from V and 7 bases from J, the gap between germline ends came to 23 bases. CDR3 sequence reads: CASSLTYSSSTRGGYTF. In nucleotides, the CDR3 is TGTGCCAGCAGCTTAACGTATAGTTCGTCCACCCGGGGTGGCTACACCTTC. Using reference TRBV7-2 and TRBJ1-2 for the parts outside the CDR3, the full variable domain is GAGVSQSPSNKVTEKGKDVELRCDPISGHTALYWYRQSLGQGLEFLIYFQGNSAPDKSGLPSDRFSAERTGGSVSTLTIQRTQQEDSAVYLCASSLTYSSSTRGGYTFGSGTRLTVV.

The rearrangement links TRBV9 to TRBJ1-3; unclear D gene. V gave up 0 bases and J gave up 3 bases, with 13 bases separating them. Germline V gene sequence: CDR1 SGDLS, CDR2 YYNGEE. CDR3 length: 16 residues. Written as DNA, the CDR3 is TGTGCCAGCAGCGTAGCTCCCGGGGAAGGTGGAAACACCATATATTTT. Translation: CASSVAPGEGGNTIYF.

V and J are TRBV6-4 and TRBJ2-3; D is possibly TRBD2 (6 bases). CDR3 size: 13 residues. V was shortened by 4 bases and J by 1 base, with 6 bases between the two germline ends. Germline V CDR1 and CDR2: MRHNA, SNTAGT. CDR3: CASSGEGTDTQYF. The DNA for the CDR3 is TGTGCCAGCAGTGGGGAGGGCACAGATACGCAGTATTTT.

V gene TRBV24-1 combines with J gene TRBJ2-1; TRBD2 agrees at 9 bases. The CDR3 runs 16 residues. V shed 6 bases and J 4 bases; nucleotides not matched to a gene: 9. Germline-derived CDR1 and CDR2 are KGHDR and SFDVKD. The CDR3 sequence is CATSPRGGGLYNEQFF. The DNA for the CDR3 is TGTGCCACCAGTCCCCGCGGGGGGGGCCTATACAATGAGCAGTTCTTC.

This chain links TRBV5-1 with TRBJ2-5; 7 positions match TRBD1. After removal of 0 bases from V and 5 bases from J, the junction contained 7 bases not matched to a gene. CDR1 SGHRS and CDR2 YFSETQ come from the germline V gene. This CDR3 is 15 amino acids long. The CDR3 sequence: CASSLAEGAFETQYF. CDR3 DNA sequence: TGCGCCAGCAGCTTGGCCGAGGGGGCTTTCGAGACCCAGTACTTC.

The V gene is TRBV5-6, the J gene TRBJ1-4; 9 bases line up with TRBD1. V was clipped by 3 bases and J by 7 bases; unmatched bases: 4. This CDR3 has 14 amino acids. Germline values: CDR1 SGHDT, CDR2 YYEEEE. CDR3 DNA: TGTGCCAGCAGCTACCGGGGACAGGGTGAAAAACTGTTTTTT. It translates to CASSYRGQGEKLFF.

This chain links TRBV11-3 with TRBJ2-5, with 15 bases matching TRBD2. Germline CDR1 reads SGHNT; CDR2 reads YENEEA. This CDR3 spans 17 amino acids. The ends lost 4 bases at V and 5 bases at J; junction bases unmatched: 8. CDR3 sequence: CASSWRTSGRAGETQYF. The CDR3 nucleotides are TGTGCCAGCAGCTGGAGGACTAGCGGGAGGGCCGGGGAGACCCAGTACTTC.

The chain uses TRBV3-1 (or the pseudogene TRBV3-2) and TRBJ1-1; 7 nucleotides match TRBD1. This CDR3 has 13 amino acids. Trimming took 5 bases from V and 11 from J; bases not matched to a gene: 11. Per germline, CDR1 LGHDT and CDR2 YNNKEL (reference sequence). DNA of the CDR3: TGTGCCAGCAGCGGCAAAAGACAGGGCGTCGCTTTCTTT. Translation gives CASSGKRQGVAFF.

This sequence joins TRBV24-1 and TRBJ2-1, with 9 positions matching TRBD1. CDR3 length: 12 amino acids. Germline V CDR1 and CDR2: KGHDR, SFDVKD. With 7 bases clipped from V and 9 bases from J, the junction kept 3 bases outside the gene matches. The CDR3 bases are TGTGCCACCAGCCTGACAGGGGGTGAGCAGTTCTTC. Translation gives CATSLTGGEQFF.

The chain is built from TRBV24-1 and TRBJ2-1; D gene unclear. Germline V gene sequence: CDR1 KGHDR, CDR2 SFDVKD. Trimming removed 1 base from V and 2 bases from J, with 11 bases in between. The CDR3 sequence is 16 residues long. The CDR3 reads CATSDFGSGPYNEQFF. The CDR3 nucleotides are TGTGCCACCAGTGATTTTGGTTCGGGTCCCTACAATGAGCAGTTCTTC.

V is TRBV7-2 and J is TRBJ1-2, with TRBD1 identical over 7 bases. The CDR3 spans 15 residues. Trimming removed 2 bases from V and 1 base from J; junction bases left unmatched: 4. In germline, CDR1 is SGHTA, CDR2 FQGNSA. The CDR3 is CASSLQTGINYGYTF. CDR3 bases: TGTGCCAGCAGCTTACAGACAGGGATTAACTATGGCTACACCTTC.

As DNA, the CDR3 is TGTGCCAGCTCACCCCAGACAGGGAATCAGCCCCAGCATTTT. This encodes CASSPQTGNQPQHF. The chain couples TRBV18 to TRBJ1-5, with 7 bases matching TRBD1. CDR3 size: 14 residues. Germline V gene sequence: CDR1 KGHSH, CDR2 LQKENI. V lost 3 bases, J lost 4 bases, and 3 bases stayed unmatched.

V and J are TRBV18 and TRBJ1-3, with TRBD1 identical over 9 bases. V trimming: 5 bases; J trimming: 2 bases; junction bases outside the gene matches: 7. Germline loops: CDR1 KGHSH, CDR2 LQKENI. The CDR3 is made up of 16 amino acids. For the CDR3, the DNA is TGTGCCAGCTCATCCGGGACAGGGCCACCTGGAAACACCATATATTTT. Its translation: CASSSGTGPPGNTIYF.

The rearrangement uses TRBV28 and TRBJ2-7, with TRBD2 matching over 7 bases. Per germline, CDR1 MDHEN and CDR2 SYDVKM. The J segment lost 0 bases and the V segment lost 1 base, leaving 9 bases of the junction unmatched. The CDR3 contains 17 residues. CDR3 nucleotides: TGTGCCAGCAGTTTATTATTGGGCGGCGGGAGCTCCTACGAGCAGTACTTC. This codes for CASSLLLGGGSSYEQYF.

The chain recombines TRBV5-6 with TRBJ1-1; TRBD1 agrees at 9 bases. Germline V lookup: CDR1 SGHDT, CDR2 YYEEEE. This CDR3 contains 14 residues. The J segment lost 11 bases and the V segment lost 0 bases, leaving 8 bases of the junction unmatched. This CDR3 reads CASSLGTGARGAFF. The CDR3 nucleotides read TGTGCCAGCAGCTTGGGGACAGGGGCAAGAGGGGCTTTCTTT. Together with reference TRBV5-6 and TRBJ1-1, the CDR3 gives the full variable domain: DAGVTQSPTHLIKTRGQQVTLRCSPKSGHDTVSWYQQALGQGPQFIFQYYEEEERQRGNFPDRFSGHQFPNYSSELNVNALLLGDSALYLCASSLGTGARGAFFGQGTRLTVV.

J is TRBJ2-7 and V is TRBV7-8; 8 bases fit TRBD1. Germline V CDR1 and CDR2: SGHVS, FQNEAQ. J was trimmed by 1 base and V by 5 bases; bases with no gene match: 7. The CDR3 has 15 residues. CDR3 nucleotide sequence: TGTGCCAGCAGCCCCGGACAGGGCTGGTCCTACGAGCAGTACGTC. Translating gives CASSPGQGWSYEQYV.

This rearrangement joins TRBV9 to TRBJ2-1; 10 bases align to TRBD2. The CDR3 runs 15 residues. Germline V gives CDR1 SGDLS, CDR2 YYNGEE. After removal of 3 bases from V and 4 bases from J, the junction contained 4 bases not matched to a gene. The CDR3 loop is CASSGGLASYNEQFF. The CDR3 region has the DNA TGTGCCAGCAGCGGGGGACTAGCGAGTTACAATGAGCAGTTCTTC.

The rearrangement joins TRBV19 to TRBJ1-2; D is ambiguous. This CDR3 is built from 12 residues. Per the germline V gene, CDR1 is LNHDA and CDR2 is SQIVND (reference sequence). Trimming removed 1 base at V and 6 bases at J, with 6 bases between. DNA of the CDR3: TGTGCCAGTAGTATAGGGCAGGATGGCTACACCTTC. Translating it yields CASSIGQDGYTF.

In DNA, the CDR3 is TGCGCCAGCAGCCAAGTTCACAATCTCCAATCACCCCTCCACTTT. It codes for CASSQVHNLQSPLHF. This chain joins TRBV4-1 and TRBJ1-6; unclear D gene. The CDR3 is 15 amino acids. Germline assignment: CDR1 MGHRA and CDR2 YSYEKL. Trimming stripped 1 base from V and 10 bases from J, with 14 bases between.

The rearrangement uses TRBV5-8 and TRBJ2-5, with 9 bases lining up with TRBD1. Germline assignment: CDR1 SGHTS and CDR2 YDEGEE. The CDR3 length is 15 residues. With V trimmed by 0 bases and J by 3 bases, 3 bases remained unmatched. This CDR3 reads CASSLGTGAKETQYF. DNA for the CDR3: TGTGCCAGCAGCTTGGGGACAGGGGCTAAAGAGACCCAGTACTTC.

The J gene is TRBJ1-1, the V gene TRBV11-3; no clear D gene. CDR1 and CDR2 from the germline V gene are SGHNT and YENEEA. The germline V and J ends were trimmed by 2 bases and 2 bases, with 6 bases remaining between them. This CDR3 has 13 residues. The DNA of the CDR3 is TGTGCCAGCAGCTTACGGGGTAACACTGAAGCTTTCTTT. Protein product: CASSLRGNTEAFF.

The chain uses TRBV21-1 and TRBJ2-1; the table's TRBD1 call for D was not verified on the DNA. TRBV21-1 is a documented pseudogene. The CDR3 extends over 14 amino acids. The chain's CDR3 is CASPHRKPYNEQFF. In nucleotides, the CDR3 is TGTGCCAGCCCACACAGGAAACCCTACAATGAGCAGTTCTTC.

The chain joins TRBV4-2 to TRBJ1-6; D is undetermined. In germline, CDR1 is LGHNA, CDR2 YNFKEQ. The CDR3 extends over 16 amino acids. The V and J ends lost 0 bases and 5 bases respectively, with 11 bases between them. The CDR3 protein is CASSQEGYSNNSPLHF. The CDR3 DNA sequence: TGTGCCAGCAGCCAAGAAGGATACAGCAATAATTCACCCCTCCACTTT.

The CDR3 coding sequence is TGTGCCAGCAGCTCCGGACTAGCGGGAGGGCCTAACTACAATGAGCAGTTCTTC. It yields the protein CASSSGLAGGPNYNEQFF. This chain joins TRBV7-2 and TRBJ2-1; 15 bases fit TRBD2. The V gene's germline CDR1 is SGHTA and CDR2 FQGNSA. After removal of 4 bases from V and 3 bases from J, the junction contained 7 bases not matched to a gene. The CDR3 has 18 residues.

This chain links TRBV6-6 with TRBJ2-5; 9 bases agree with TRBD2. J was trimmed by 1 base and V by 2 bases; bases with no gene match: 2. The germline CDR1 and CDR2 sequences are MNHNY and SVGAGI (reference sequence). This CDR3 is 15 amino acids long. The CDR3, as DNA: TGTGCCAGCAGTTACCGAGCGGGAGGCCAAGAGACCCAGTACTTC. Protein sequence: CASSYRAGGQETQYF.

The chain couples TRBV6-4 to TRBJ2-2; D call uncertain. CDR3 length: 14 amino acids. Deletions cut 10 bases from V and 6 bases from J, with 18 bases between. Germline V gene sequence: CDR1 MRHNA, CDR2 SNTAGT. Here the CDR3 DNA reads TGTGCCACTGCCCCCCGTGTATGGCCCGGGGAGCTGTTTTTT. Translated, it gives CATAPRVWPGELFF.